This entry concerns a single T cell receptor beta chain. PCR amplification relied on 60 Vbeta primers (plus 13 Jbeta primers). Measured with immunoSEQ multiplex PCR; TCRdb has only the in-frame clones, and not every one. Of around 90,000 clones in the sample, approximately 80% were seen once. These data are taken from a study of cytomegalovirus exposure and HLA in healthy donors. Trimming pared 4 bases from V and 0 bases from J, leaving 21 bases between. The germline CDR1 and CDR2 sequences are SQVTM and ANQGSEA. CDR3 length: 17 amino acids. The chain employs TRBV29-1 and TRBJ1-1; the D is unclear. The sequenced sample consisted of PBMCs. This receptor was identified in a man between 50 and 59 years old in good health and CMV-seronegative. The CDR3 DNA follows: TGCAGCGTTGGCCCAACCCTTAGGACTGCGATGAACACTGAAGCTTTCTTT. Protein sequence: CSVGPTLRTAMNTEAFF.